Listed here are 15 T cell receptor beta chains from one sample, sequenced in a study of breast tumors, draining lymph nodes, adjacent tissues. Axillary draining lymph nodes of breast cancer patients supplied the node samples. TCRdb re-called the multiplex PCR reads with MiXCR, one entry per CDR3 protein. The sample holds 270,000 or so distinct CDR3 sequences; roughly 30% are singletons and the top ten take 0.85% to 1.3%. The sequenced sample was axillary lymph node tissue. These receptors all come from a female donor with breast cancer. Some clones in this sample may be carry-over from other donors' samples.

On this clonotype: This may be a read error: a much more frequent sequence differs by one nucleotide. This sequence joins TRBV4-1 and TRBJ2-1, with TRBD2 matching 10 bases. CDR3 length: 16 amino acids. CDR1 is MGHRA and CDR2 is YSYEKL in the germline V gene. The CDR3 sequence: CASSQEWLAGVNEQSF. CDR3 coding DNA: TGCGCCAGCAGCCAAGAATGGCTAGCGGGAGTAAATGAGCAGTCCTTC.

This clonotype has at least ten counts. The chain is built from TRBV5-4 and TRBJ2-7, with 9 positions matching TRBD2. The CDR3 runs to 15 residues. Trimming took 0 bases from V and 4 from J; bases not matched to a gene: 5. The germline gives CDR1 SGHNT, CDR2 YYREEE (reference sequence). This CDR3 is CASSLGVAGVYEQYF. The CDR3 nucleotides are TGTGCCAGCAGCTTGGGGGTAGCGGGGGTTTACGAGCAGTACTTC.

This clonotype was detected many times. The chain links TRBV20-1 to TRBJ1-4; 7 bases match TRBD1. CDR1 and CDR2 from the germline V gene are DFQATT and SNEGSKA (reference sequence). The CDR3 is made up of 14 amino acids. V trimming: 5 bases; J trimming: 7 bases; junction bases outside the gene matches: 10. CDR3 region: CSAREQGLSEKLFF. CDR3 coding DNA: TGCAGTGCTCGTGAACAGGGGTTGAGTGAAAAACTGTTTTTT.

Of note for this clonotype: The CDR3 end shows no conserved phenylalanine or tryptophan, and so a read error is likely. The CDR3 sequence is CASSLGPENSPLHL. The CDR3 DNA reads TGTGCCAGCAGCTTAGGACCGGAGAATTCACCCCTCCACCTC. The chain employs TRBV7-8 and TRBJ1-6; no definite D call. Trimming stripped 1 base from V and 7 bases from J, with 8 bases between. The germline gives CDR1 SGHVS, CDR2 FQNEAQ. The length of the CDR3 is 14 residues.

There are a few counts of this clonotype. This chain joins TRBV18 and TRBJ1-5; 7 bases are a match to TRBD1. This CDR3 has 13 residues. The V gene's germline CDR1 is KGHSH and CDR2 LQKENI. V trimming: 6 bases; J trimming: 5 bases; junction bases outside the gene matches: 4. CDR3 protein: CASSQGTDQPQHF. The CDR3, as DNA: TGTGCCAGCTCTCAAGGGACAGATCAGCCCCAGCATTTT.

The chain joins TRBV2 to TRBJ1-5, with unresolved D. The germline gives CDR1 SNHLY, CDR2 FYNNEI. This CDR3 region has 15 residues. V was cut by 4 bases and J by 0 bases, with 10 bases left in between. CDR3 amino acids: CASSAAWTSNQPQHF. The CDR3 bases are TGTGCCAGCAGTGCCGCGTGGACTAGCAATCAGCCCCAGCATTTT.

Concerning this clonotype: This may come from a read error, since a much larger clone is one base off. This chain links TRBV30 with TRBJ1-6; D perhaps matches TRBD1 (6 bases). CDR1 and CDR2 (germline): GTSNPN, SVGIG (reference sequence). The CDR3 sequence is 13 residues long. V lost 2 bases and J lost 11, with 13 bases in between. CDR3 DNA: TGTGCCTGGAGTAAACAGGGTGGTCCACCCCTCCACTTT. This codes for CAWSKQGGPPLHF.

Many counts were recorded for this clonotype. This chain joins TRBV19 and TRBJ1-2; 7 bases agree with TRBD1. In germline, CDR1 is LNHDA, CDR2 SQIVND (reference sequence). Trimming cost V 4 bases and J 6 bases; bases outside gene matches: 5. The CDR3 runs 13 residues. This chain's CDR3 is CASSTTGSDGYTF. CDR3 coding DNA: TGTGCCAGTAGTACGACAGGGAGCGATGGCTACACCTTC.

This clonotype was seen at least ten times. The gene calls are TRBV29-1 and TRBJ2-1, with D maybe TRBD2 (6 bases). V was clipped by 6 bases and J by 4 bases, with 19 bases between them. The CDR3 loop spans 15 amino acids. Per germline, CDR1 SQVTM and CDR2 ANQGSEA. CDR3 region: CSVPGGGRWYNEQFF. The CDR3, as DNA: TGCAGCGTCCCTGGGGGAGGCAGATGGTACAATGAGCAGTTCTTC.

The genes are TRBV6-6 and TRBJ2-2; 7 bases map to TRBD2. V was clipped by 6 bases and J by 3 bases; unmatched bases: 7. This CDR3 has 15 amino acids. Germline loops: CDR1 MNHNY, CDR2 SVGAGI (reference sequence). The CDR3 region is CASSRGGGDTGELFF. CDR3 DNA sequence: TGTGCCAGCAGCCGTGGGGGGGGGGACACCGGGGAGCTGTTTTTT.

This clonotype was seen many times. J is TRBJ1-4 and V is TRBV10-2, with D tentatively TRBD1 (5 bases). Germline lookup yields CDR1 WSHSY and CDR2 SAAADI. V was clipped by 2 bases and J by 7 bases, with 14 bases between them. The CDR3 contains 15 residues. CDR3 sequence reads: CASSEGAGSTEKLFF. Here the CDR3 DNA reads TGCGCCAGCAGTGAGGGGGCAGGTAGCACTGAAAAACTGTTTTTT.

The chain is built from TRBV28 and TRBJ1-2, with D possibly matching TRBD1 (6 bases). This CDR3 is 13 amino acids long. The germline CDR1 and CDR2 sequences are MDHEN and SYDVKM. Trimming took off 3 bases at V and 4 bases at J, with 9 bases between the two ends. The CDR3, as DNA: TGTGCCAGCAGTTTGTCGACAGGCTATGGCTACACCTTC. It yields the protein CASSLSTGYGYTF.

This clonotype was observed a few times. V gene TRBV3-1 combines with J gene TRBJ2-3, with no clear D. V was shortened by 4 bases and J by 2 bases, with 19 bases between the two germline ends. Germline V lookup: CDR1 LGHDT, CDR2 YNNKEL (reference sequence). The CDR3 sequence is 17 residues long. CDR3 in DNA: TGTGCCAGCAGCCCCTTTCGGTCCCGAGGCGCCACAGATACGCAGTATTTT. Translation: CASSPFRSRGATDTQYF.

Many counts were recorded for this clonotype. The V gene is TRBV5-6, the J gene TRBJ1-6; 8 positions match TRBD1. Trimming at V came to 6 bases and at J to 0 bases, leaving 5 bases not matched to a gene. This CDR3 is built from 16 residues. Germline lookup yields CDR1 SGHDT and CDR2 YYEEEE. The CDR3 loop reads CASIRTGSSYNSPLHF. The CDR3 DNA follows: TGTGCCAGCATCCGGACAGGGAGCTCCTATAATTCACCCCTCCACTTT.

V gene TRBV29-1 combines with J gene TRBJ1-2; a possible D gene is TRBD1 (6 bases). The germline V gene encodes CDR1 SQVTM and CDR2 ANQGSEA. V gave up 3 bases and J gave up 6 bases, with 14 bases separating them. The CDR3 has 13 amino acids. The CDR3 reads CSVEGGGADGYTF. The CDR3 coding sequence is TGCAGCGTTGAGGGTGGGGGGGCTGATGGCTACACCTTC.